This T cell receptor beta chain is drawn from a study of siplizumab effects on memory and regulatory T cells. Sequencing was performed with immunoSEQ multiplex PCR; in TCRdb, only in-frame clones are kept and a portion is missing. The sample carries some 100,000 clones, about 95% recorded once. V trimming: 2 bases; J trimming: 6 bases; junction bases outside the gene matches: 7. The CDR3 loop spans 15 amino acids. The germline gives CDR1 LNHNV, CDR2 YYDKDF (reference sequence). The chain couples TRBV15 to TRBJ1-2, with 9 positions matching TRBD1. The sample consisted of Tregs sorted from blood. The TCR was taken from a human donor in good health. The CDR3 bases are TGTGCCACCAGCAGACTCGGGACAGGGACTAATGGCTACACCTTC. This gives the protein CATSRLGTGTNGYTF.